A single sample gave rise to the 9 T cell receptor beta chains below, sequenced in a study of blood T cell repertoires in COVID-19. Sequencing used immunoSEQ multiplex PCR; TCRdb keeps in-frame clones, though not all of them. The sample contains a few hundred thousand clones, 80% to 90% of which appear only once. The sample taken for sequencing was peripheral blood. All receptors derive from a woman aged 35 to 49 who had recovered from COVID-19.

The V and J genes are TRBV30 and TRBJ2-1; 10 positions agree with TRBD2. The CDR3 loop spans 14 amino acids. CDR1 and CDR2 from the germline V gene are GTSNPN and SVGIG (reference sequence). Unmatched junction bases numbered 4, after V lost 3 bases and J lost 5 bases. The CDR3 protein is CAWSRTSGNNEQFF. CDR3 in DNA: TGTGCCTGGAGCCGGACTAGCGGTAACAATGAGCAGTTCTTC.

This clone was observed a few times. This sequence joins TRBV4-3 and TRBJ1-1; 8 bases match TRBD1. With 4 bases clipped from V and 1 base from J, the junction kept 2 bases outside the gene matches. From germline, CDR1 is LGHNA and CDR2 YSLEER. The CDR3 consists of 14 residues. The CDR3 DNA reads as TGCGCCAGCAGCCTCGGACAGGGGAACACTGAAGCTTTCTTT. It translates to CASSLGQGNTEAFF.

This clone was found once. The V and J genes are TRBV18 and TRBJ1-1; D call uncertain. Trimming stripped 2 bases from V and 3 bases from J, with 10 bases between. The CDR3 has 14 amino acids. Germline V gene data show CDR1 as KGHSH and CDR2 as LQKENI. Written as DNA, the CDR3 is TGTGCCAGCTCACCAAGGCAGGATGACACTGAAGCTTTCTTT. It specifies CASSPRQDDTEAFF.

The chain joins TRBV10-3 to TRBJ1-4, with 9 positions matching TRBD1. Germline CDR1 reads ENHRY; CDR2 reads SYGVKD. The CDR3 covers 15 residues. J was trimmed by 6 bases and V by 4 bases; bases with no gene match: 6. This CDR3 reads CAISGRTGEYEKLFF. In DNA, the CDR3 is TGTGCCATCAGTGGGCGGACAGGGGAATATGAAAAACTGTTTTTT.

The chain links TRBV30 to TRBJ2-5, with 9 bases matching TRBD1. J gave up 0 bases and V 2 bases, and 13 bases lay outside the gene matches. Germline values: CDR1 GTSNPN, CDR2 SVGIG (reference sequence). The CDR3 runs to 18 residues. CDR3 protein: CAWSRHGTGLMYQETQYF. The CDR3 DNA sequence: TGTGCCTGGAGTCGGCACGGGACAGGGCTTATGTACCAAGAGACCCAGTACTTC.

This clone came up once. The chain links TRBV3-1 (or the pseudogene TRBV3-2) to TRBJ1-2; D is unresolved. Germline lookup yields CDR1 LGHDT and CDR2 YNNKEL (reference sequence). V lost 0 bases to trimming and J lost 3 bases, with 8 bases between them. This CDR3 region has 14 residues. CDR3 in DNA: TGTGCCAGCAGCCAAGATCGGAGGTACTATGGCTACACCTTC. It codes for CASSQDRRYYGYTF.

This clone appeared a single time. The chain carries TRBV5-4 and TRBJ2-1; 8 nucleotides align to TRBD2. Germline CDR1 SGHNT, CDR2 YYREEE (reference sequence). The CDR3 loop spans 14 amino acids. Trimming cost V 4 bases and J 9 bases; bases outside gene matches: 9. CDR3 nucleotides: TGTGCCAGCAGCCGAGAAACTAGCGGCCTTGAGCAGTTCTTC. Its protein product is CASSRETSGLEQFF.

CDR3 in DNA: TGTGCCAGCAGCGTAGGGTTAGCGGGAGGGAAAAGCTACAATGAGCAGTTCTTC. Translation gives CASSVGLAGGKSYNEQFF. The rearrangement uses TRBV9 and TRBJ2-1; 11 nucleotides match TRBD2. There are 18 residues in the CDR3. With 0 bases clipped from V and 3 bases from J, the junction kept 8 bases outside the gene matches. Germline CDR1 and CDR2: SGDLS and YYNGEE.

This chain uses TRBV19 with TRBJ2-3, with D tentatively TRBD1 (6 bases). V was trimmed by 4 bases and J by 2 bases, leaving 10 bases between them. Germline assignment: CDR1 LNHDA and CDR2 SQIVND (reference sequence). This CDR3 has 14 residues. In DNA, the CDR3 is TGTGCCAGTAGTACACAGGGAAACACAGATACGCAGTATTTT. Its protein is CASSTQGNTDTQYF.